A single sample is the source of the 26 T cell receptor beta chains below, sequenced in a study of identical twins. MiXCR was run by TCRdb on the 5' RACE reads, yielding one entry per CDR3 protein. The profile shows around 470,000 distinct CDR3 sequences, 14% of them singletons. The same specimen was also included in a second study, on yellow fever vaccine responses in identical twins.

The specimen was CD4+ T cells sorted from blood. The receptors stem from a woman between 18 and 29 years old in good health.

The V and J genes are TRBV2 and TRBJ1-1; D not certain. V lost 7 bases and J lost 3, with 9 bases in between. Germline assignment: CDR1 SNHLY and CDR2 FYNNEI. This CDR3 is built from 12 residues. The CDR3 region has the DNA TGTGCCAGCATAACTGGGTACACTGAAGCTTTCTTT. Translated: CASITGYTEAFF.

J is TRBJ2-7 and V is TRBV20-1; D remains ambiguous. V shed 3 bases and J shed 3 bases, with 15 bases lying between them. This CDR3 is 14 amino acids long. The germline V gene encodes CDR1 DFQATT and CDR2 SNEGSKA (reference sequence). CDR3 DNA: TGCAGTGCTAGCTCCCTTTCCTCGGACTACGAGCAGTACTTC. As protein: CSASSLSSDYEQYF.

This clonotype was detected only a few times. In nucleotides, the CDR3 is TGTGCCAGCAGCCAAGCCGGACGGGACGCTGAAGCTTTCTTT. It encodes CASSQAGRDAEAFF. The J gene is TRBJ1-1, the V gene TRBV3-1; D possibly corresponds to TRBD1 (5 bases). V lost 1 base and J lost 6, with 12 bases in between. In germline, CDR1 is LGHDT, CDR2 YNNKEL (reference sequence). The CDR3 spans 14 residues.

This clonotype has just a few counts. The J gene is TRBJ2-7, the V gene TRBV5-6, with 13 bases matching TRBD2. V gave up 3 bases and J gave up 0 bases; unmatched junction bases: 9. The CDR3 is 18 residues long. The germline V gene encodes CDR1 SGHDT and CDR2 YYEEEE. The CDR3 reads CASSYGLAGAAFSYEQYF. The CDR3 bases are TGTGCCAGCAGCTATGGACTAGCGGGAGCCGCTTTCTCCTACGAGCAGTACTTC.

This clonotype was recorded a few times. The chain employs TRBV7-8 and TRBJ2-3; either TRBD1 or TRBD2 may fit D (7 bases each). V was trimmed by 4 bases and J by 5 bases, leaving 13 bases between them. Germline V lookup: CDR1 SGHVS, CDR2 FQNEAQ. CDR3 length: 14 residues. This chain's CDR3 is CASSSTGEGDTQYF. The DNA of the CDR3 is TGTGCCAGCAGCTCCACAGGGGAGGGAGATACGCAGTATTTT.

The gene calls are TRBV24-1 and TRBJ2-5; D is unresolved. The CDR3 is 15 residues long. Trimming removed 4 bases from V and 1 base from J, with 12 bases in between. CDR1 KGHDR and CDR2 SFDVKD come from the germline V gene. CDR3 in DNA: TGTGCCACCAGTGACGTTACGGCAGCCCAAGAGACCCAGTACTTC. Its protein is CATSDVTAAQETQYF.

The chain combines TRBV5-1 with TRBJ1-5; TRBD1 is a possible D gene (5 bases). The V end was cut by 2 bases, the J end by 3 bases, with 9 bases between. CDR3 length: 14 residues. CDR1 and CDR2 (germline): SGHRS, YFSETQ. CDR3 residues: CASSLGTDNQPQHF. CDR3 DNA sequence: TGCGCCAGCAGCTTAGGGACTGACAATCAGCCCCAGCATTTT.

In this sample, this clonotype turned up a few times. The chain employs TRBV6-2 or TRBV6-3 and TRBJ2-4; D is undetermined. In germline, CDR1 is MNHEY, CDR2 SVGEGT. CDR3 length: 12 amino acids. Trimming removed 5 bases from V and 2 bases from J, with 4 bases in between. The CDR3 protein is CASSESKNIQYF. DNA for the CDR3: TGTGCCAGCAGTGAGTCCAAAAACATTCAGTACTTC.

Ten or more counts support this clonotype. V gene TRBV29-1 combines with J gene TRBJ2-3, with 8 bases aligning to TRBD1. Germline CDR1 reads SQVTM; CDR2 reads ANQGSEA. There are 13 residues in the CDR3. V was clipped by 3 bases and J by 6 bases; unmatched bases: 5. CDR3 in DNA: TGCAGCGTTGACGGCAGGGGGCTGGATACGCAGTATTTT. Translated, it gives CSVDGRGLDTQYF.

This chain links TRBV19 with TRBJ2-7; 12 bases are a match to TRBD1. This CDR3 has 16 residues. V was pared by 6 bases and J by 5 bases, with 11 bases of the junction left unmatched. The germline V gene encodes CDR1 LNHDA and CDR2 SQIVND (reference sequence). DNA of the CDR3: TGTGCCAGTAGAGGGGCAAAGGGACAGGGGGCGCACGAGCAGTACTTC. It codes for CASRGAKGQGAHEQYF.

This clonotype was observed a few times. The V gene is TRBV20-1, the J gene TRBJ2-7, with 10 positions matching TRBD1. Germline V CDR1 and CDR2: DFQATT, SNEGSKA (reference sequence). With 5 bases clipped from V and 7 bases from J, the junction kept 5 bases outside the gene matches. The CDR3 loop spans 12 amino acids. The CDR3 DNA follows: TGCAGTGCTGGACAGGGGGTTAGGGAGCAGTACTTC. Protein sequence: CSAGQGVREQYF.

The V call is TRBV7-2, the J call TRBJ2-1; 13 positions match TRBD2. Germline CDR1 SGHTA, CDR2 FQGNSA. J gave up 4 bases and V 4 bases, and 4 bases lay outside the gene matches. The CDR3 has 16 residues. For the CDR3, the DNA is TGTGCCAGCAGCTCCCTACTAGCGGGAGGGTACAATGAGCAGTTCTTC. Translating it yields CASSSLLAGGYNEQFF. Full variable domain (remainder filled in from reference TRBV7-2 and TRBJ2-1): GAGVSQSPSNKVTEKGKDVELRCDPISGHTALYWYRQSLGQGLEFLIYFQGNSAPDKSGLPSDRFSAERTGGSVSTLTIQRTQQEDSAVYLCASSSLLAGGYNEQFFGPGTRLTVL.

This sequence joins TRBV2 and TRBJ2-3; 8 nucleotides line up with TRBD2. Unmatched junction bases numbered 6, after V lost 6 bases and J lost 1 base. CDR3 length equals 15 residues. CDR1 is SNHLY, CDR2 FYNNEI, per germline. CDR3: CASRETSVGTDTQYF. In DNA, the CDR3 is TGTGCCAGCAGGGAGACTAGCGTAGGCACAGATACGCAGTATTTT.

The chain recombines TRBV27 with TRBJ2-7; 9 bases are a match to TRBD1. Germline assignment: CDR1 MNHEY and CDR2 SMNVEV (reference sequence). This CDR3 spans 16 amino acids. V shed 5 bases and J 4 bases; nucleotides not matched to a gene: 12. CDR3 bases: TGTGCCAGCAGTCTCCAACCCGGGACAGGGACATACGAGCAGTACTTC. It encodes CASSLQPGTGTYEQYF.

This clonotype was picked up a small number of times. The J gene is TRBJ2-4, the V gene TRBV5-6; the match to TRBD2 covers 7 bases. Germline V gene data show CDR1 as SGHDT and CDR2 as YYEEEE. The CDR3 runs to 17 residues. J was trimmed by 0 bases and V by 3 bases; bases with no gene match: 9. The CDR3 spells CASSSGLAALAKNIQYF. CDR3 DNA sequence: TGTGCCAGCAGCTCTGGCCTAGCGGCACTAGCCAAAAACATTCAGTACTTC.

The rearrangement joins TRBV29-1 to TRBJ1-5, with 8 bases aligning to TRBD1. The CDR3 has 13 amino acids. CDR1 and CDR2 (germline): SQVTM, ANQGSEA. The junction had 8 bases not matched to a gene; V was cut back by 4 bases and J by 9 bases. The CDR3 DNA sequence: TGCAGCGTTGGGCTACAGGGGGGAGGGCCCCAGCATTTT. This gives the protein CSVGLQGGGPQHF.

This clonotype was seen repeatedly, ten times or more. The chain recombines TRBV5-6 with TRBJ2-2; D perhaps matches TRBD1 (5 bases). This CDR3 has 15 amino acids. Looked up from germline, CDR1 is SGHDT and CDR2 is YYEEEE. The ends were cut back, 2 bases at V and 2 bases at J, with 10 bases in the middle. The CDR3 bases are TGTGCCAGCAGCTTTTTCACAGGAAACACCGGGGAGCTGTTTTTT. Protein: CASSFFTGNTGELFF.

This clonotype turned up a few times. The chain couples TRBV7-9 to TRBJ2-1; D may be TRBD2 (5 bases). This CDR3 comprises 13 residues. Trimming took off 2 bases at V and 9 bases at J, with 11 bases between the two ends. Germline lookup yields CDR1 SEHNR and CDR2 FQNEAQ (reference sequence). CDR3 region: CASSLSMAGEQFF. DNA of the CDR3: TGTGCCAGCAGCTTATCTATGGCGGGTGAGCAGTTCTTC.

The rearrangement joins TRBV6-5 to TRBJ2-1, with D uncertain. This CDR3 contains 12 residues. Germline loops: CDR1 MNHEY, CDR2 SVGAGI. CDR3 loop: CLSESSYNEQFF. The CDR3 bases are TGTCTGTCCGAGAGCTCCTACAATGAGCAGTTCTTC.

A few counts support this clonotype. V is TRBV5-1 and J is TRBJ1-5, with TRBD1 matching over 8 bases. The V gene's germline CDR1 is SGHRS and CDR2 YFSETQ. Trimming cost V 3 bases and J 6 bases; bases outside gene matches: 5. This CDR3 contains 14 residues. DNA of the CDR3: TGCGCCAGCAGCTCGGGACAGGTTGGTCAGCCCCAGCATTTT. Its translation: CASSSGQVGQPQHF.

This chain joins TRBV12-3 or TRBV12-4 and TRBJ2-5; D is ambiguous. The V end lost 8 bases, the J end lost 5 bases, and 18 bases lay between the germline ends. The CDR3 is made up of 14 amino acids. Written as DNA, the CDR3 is TGTGCCAGCTCGGGCCCCGTAGAGAAGGAGACCCAGTACTTC. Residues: CASSGPVEKETQYF.

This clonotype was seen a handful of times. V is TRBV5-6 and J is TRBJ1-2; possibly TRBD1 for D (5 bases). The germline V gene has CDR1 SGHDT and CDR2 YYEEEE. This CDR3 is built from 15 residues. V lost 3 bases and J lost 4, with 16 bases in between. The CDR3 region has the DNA TGTGCCAGCAGCTCGGGGTCCAAGGGGTCCTATGGCTACACCTTC. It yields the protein CASSSGSKGSYGYTF.

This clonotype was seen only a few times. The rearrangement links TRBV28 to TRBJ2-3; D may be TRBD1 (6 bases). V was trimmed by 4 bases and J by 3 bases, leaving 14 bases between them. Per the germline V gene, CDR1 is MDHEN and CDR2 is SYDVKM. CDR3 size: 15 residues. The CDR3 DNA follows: TGTGCCAGCAGTTCTCTCAGGGGTAGGACAGATACGCAGTATTTT. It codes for CASSSLRGRTDTQYF.

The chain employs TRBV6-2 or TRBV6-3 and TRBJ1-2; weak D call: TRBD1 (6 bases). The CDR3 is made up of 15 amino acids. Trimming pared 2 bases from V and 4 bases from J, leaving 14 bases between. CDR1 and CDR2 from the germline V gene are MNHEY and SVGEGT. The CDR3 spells CASSYPPQGSYGYTF. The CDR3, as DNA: TGTGCCAGCAGTTACCCCCCACAGGGCAGCTATGGCTACACCTTC.

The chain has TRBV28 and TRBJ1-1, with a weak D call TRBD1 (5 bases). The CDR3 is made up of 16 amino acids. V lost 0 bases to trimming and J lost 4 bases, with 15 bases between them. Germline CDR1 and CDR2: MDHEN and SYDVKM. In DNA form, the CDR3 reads TGTGCCAGCAGTTTATGGGGGACCGGGGTGCGCACTGAAGCTTTCTTT. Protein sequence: CASSLWGTGVRTEAFF.

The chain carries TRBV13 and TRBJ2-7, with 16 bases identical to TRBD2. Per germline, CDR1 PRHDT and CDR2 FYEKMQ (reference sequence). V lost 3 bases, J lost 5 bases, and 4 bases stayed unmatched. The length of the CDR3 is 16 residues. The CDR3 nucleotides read TGTGCCAGCAGCTTGGGGACTAGCGGGAGGGGTAACGAGCAGTACTTC. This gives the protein CASSLGTSGRGNEQYF.